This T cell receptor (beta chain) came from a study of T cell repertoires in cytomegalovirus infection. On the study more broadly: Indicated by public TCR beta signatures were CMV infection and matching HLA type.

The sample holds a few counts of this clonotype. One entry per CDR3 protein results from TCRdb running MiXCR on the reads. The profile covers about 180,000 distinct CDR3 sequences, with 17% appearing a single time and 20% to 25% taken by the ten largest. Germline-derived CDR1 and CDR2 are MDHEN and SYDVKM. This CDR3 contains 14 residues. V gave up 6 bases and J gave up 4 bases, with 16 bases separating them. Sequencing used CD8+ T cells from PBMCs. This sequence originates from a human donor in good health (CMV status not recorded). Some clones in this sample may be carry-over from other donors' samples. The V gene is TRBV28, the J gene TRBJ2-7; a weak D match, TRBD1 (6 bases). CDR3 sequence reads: CASRLQGMSYEQYF. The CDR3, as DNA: TGTGCCAGCAGGCTACAGGGAATGTCGTACGAGCAGTACTTC.